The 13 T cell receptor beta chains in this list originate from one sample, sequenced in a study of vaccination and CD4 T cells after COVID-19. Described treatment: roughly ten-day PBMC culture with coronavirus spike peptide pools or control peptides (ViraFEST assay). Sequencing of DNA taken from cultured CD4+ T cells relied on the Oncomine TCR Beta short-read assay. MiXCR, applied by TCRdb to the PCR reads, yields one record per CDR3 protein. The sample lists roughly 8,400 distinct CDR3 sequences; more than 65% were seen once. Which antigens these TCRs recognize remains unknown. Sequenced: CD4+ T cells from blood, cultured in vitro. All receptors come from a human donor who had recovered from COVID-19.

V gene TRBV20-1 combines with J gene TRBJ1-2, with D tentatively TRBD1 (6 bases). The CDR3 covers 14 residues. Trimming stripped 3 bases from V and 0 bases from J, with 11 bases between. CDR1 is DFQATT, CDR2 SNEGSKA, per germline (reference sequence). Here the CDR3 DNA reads TGCAGTGCTAGGGACGGACAGACTAACTATGGCTACACCTTC. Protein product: CSARDGQTNYGYTF.

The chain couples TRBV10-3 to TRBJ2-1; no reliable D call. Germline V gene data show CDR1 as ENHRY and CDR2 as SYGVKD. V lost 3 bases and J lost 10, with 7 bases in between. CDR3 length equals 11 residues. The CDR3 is CAISELREQFF. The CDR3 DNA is TGTGCCATCAGTGAACTCCGGGAGCAGTTCTTC.

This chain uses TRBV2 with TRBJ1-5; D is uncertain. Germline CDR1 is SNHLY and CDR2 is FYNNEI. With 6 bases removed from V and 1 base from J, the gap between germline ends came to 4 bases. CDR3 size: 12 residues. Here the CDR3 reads CASSDSNQPQHF. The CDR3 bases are TGTGCCAGCAGCGACAGCAATCAGCCCCAGCATTTT.

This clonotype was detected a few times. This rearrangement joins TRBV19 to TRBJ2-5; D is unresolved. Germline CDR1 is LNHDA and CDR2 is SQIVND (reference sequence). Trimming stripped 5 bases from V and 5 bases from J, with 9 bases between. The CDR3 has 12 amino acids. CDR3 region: CASSPLGETQYF. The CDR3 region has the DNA TGTGCCAGTAGTCCCTTAGGGGAGACCCAGTACTTC.

The CDR3 loop reads CASSQTGGYGYTF. CDR3 DNA: TGTGCCAGCAGCCAGACAGGGGGCTATGGCTACACCTTC. The chain links TRBV7-9 to TRBJ1-2; 9 bases are shared with TRBD1. CDR3 size: 13 residues. Per germline, CDR1 SEHNR and CDR2 FQNEAQ (reference sequence). With V trimmed by 5 bases and J by 4 bases, 2 bases remained unmatched. Full variable domain (outside the CDR3, taken from reference TRBV7-9 and TRBJ1-2): DTGVSQNPRHKITKRGQNVTFRCDPISEHNRLYWYRQTLGQGPEFLTYFQNEAQLEKSRLLSDRFSAERPKGSFSTLEIQRTEQGDSAMYLCASSQTGGYGYTFGSGTRLTVV.

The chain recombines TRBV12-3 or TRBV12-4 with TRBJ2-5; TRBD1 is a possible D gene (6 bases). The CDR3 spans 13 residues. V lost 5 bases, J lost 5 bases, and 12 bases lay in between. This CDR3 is CASSQGRGETQYF. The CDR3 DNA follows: TGTGCCAGCAGTCAGGGGCGTGGGGAGACCCAGTACTTC.

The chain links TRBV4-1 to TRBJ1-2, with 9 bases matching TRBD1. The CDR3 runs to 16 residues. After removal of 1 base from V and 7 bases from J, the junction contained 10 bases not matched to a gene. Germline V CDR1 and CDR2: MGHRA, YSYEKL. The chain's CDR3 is CASSQGQMGQGGGYTF. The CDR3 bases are TGCGCCAGCAGCCAAGGTCAAATGGGACAGGGTGGTGGCTACACCTTC.

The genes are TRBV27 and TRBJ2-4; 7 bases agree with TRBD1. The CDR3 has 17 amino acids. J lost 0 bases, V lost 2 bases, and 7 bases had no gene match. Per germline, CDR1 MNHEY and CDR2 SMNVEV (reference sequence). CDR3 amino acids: CASSLKGARLAKNIQYF. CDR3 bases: TGTGCCAGCAGTTTAAAGGGGGCTCGGCTAGCCAAAAACATTCAGTACTTC.

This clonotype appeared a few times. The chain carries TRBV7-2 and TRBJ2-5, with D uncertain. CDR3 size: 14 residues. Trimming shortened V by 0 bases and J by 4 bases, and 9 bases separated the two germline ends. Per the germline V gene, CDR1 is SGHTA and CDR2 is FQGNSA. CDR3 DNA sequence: TGTGCCAGCAGCTTAGCGTCCGCATTAGAGACCCAGTACTTC. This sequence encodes CASSLASALETQYF.

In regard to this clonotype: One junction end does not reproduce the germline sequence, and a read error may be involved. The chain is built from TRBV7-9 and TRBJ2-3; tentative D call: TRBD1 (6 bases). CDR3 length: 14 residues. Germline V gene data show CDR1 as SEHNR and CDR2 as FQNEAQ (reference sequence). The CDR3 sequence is CANSLYRVADTQYF. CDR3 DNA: TGTGCCAACAGCCTCTACAGGGTCGCAGATACGCAGTATTTT.

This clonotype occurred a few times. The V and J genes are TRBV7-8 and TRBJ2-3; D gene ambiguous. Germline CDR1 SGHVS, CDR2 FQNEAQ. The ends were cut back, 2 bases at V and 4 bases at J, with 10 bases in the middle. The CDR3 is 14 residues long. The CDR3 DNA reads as TGTGCCAGCAGCTTATCAAGAACGGCAGATACGCAGTATTTT. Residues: CASSLSRTADTQYF. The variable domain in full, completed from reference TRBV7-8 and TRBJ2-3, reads GAGVSQSPRYKVAKRGQDVALRCDPISGHVSLFWYQQALGQGPEFLTYFQNEAQLDKSGLPSDRFFAERPEGSVSTLKIQRTQQEDSAVYLCASSLSRTADTQYFGPGTRLTVL.

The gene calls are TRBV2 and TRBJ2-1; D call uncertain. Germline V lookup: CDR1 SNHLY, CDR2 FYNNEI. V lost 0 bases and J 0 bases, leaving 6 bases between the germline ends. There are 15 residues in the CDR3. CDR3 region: CASSEATSSYNEQFF. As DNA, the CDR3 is TGTGCCAGCAGTGAAGCGACGAGCTCCTACAATGAGCAGTTCTTC.

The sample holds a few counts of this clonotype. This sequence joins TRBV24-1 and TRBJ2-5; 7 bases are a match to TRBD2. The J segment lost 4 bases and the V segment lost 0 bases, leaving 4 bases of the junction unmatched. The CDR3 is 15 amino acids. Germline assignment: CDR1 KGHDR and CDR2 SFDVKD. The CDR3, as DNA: TGTGCCACCAGTGATTTGGGGAGCGGGACAGAGACCCAGTACTTC. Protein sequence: CATSDLGSGTETQYF.